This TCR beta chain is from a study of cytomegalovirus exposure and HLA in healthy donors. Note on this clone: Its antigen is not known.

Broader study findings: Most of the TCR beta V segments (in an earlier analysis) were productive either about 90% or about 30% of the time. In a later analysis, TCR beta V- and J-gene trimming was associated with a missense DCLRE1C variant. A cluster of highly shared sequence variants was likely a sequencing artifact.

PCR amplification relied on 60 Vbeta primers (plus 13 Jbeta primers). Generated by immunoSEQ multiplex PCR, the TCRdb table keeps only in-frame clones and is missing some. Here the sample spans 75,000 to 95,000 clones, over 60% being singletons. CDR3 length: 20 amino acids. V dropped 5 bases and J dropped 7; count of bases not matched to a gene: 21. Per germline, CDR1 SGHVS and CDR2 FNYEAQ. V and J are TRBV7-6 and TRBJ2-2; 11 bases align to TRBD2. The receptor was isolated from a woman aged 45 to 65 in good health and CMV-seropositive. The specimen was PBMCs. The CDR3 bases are TGTGCCAGCAGCCCCGTGCGAATAGCGGGGGGGCGGGGAGGTAACGGGGAGCTGTTTTTT. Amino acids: CASSPVRIAGGRGGNGELFF.